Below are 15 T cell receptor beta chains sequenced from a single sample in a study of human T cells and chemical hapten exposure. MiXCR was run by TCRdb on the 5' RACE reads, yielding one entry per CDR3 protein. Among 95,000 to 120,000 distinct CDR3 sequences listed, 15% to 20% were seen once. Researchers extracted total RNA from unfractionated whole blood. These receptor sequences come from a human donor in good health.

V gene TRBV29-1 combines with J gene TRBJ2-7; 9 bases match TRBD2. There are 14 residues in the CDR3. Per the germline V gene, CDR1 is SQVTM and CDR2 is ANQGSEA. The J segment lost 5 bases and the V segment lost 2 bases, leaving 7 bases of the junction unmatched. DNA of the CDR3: TGCAGCGTTGAATGGCGGGAGGGCCGTCACGAGCAGTACTTC. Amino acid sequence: CSVEWREGRHEQYF.

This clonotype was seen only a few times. CDR3 sequence: CASLLREGPNEQYF. CDR3 DNA: TGTGCCAGTTTACTGCGGGAGGGCCCGAACGAGCAGTACTTC. This chain links TRBV28 with TRBJ2-7, with 9 bases aligning to TRBD2. The germline gives CDR1 MDHEN, CDR2 SYDVKM. V gave up 9 bases and J gave up 5 bases; unmatched junction bases: 11. The CDR3 runs to 14 residues.

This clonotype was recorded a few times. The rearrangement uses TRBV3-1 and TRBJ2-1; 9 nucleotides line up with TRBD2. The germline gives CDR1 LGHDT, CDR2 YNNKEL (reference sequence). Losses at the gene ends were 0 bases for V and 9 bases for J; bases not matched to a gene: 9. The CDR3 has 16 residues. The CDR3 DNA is TGTGCCAGCAGCCAAGATCTTGCGGGACTAGCTAGTGAGCAGTTCTTC. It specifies CASSQDLAGLASEQFF.

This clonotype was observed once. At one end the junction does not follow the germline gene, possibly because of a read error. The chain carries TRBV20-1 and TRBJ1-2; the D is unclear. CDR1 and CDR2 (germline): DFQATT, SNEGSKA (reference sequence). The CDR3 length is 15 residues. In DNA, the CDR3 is TGCAGTGCTAGAGATCTTGGACCCGGACCTTATGGCGACACCTTC. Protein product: CSARDLGPGPYGDTF.

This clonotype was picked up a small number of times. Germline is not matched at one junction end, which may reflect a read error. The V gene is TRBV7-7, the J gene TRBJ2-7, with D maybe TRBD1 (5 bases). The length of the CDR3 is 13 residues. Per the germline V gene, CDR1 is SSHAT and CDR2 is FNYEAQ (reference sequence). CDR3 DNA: TGTGCTAGCAGCTTACTCAGGGCCGGCGAGCAGTACTTC. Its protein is CASSLLRAGEQYF. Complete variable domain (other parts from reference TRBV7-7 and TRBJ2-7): GAGVSQSPRYKVTKRGQDVTLRCDPISSHATLYWYQQALGQGPEFLTYFNYEAQPDKSGLPSDRFSAERPEGSISTLTIQRTEQRDSAMYRCASSLLRAGEQYFGPGTRLTVT.

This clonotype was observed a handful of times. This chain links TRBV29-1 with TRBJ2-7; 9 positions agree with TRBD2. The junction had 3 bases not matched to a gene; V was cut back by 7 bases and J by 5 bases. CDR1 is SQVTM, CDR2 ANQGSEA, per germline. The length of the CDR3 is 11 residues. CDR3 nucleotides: TGCAGCGCTGCGGGGGGGAACGAGCAGTACTTC. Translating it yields CSAAGGNEQYF.

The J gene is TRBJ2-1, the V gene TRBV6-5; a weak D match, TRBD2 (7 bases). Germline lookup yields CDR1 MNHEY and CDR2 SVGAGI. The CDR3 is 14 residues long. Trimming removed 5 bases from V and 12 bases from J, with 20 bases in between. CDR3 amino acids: CASSAETSRGGQFF. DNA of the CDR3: TGTGCCAGCAGTGCCGAGACTAGTAGGGGGGGGCAGTTCTTC.

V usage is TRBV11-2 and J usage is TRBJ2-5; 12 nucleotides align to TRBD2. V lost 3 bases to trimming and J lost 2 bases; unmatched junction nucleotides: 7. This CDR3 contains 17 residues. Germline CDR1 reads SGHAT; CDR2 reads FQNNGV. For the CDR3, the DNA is TGTGCCAGCAGCTTGGCTAGCGGGAGGGCGGGGCAAGAGACCCAGTACTTC. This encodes CASSLASGRAGQETQYF.

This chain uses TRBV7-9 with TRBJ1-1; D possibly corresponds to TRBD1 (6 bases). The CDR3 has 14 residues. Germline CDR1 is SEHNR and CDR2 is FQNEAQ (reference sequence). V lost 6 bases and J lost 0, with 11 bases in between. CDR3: CASRDGGMNTEAFF. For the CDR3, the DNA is TGTGCCAGCAGGGACGGGGGCATGAACACTGAAGCTTTCTTT.

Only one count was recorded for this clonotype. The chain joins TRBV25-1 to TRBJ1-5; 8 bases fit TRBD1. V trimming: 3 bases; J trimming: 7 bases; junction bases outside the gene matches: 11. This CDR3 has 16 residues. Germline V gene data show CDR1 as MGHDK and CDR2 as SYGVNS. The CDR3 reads CASSEDRESLRQPQHF. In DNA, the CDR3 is TGTGCCAGCAGTGAGGACAGGGAGAGTCTCAGGCAGCCCCAGCATTTT.

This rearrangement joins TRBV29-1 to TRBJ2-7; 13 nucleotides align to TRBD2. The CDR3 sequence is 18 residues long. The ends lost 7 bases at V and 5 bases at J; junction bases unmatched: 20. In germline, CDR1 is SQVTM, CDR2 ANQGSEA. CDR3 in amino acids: CSAVGWTSGRLRWDEQYF. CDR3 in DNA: TGCAGCGCCGTGGGGTGGACTAGCGGGAGACTCCGGTGGGACGAGCAGTACTTC.

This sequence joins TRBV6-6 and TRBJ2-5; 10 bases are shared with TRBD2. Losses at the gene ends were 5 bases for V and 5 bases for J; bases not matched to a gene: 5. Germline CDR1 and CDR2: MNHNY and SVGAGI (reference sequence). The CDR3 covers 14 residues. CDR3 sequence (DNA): TGTGCCAGCAGTAAACCTAGCGGGAGCGAGACCCAGTACTTC. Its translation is CASSKPSGSETQYF.

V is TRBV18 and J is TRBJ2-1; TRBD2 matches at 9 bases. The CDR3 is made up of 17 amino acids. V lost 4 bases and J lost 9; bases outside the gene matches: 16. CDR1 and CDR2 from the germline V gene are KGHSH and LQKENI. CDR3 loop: CASSQPLAGSSTVEQFF. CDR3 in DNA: TGTGCCAGCTCACAGCCGCTAGCGGGATCCTCTACAGTTGAGCAGTTCTTC.

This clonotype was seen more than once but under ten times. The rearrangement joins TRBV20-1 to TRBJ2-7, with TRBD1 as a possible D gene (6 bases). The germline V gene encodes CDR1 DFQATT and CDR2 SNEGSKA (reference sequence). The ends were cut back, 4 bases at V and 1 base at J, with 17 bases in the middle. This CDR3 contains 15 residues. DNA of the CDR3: TGCAGTGCTACCCAGGGGTTTGAGCTATCCTACGAGCAGTACTTC. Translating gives CSATQGFELSYEQYF.

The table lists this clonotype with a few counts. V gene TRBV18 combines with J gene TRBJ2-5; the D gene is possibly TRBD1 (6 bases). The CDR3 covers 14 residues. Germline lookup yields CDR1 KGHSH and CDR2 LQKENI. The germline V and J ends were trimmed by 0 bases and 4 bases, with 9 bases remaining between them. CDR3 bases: TGTGCCAGCTCACCACCGGGACAAGCAGAGACCCAGTACTTC. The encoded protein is CASSPPGQAETQYF.